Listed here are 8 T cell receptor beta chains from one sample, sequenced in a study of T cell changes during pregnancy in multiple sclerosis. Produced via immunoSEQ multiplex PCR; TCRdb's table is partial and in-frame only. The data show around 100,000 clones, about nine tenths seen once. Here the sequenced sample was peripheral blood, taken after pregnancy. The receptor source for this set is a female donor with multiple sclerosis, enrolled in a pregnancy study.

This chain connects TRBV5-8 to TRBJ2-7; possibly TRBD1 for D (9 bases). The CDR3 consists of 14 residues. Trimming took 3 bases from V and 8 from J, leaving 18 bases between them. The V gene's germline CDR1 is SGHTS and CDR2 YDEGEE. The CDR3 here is CASSSGGTGSKQYF. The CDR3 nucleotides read TGTGCCAGCAGCTCGGGAGGGACAGGGTCGAAGCAGTACTTC.

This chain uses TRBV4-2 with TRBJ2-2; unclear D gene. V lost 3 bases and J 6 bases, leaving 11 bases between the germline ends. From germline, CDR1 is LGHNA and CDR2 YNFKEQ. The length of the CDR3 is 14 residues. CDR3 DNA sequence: TGTGCCAGCAGCCAGCACACAGTCGCCGGGGAGCTGTTTTTT. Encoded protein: CASSQHTVAGELFF.

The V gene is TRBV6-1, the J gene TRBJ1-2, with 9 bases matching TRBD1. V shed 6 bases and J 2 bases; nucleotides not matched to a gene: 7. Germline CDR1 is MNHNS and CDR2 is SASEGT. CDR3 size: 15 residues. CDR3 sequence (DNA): TGTGCCAGCAGGATATGGACAGGGGCGAACTATGGCTACACCTTC. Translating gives CASRIWTGANYGYTF.

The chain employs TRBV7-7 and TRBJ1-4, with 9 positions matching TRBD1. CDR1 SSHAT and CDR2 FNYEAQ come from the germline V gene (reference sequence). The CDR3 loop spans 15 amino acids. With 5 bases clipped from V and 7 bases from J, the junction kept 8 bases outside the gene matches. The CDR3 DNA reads TGTGCCAGCAGCCAGGGACAGGGCGCAGGTGAAAAACTGTTTTTT. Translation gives CASSQGQGAGEKLFF.

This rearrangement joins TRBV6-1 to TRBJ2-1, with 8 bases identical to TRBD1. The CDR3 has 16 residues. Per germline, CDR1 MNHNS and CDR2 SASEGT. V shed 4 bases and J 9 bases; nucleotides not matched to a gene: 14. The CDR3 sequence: CASSVLDRVGFGEQFF. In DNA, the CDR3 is TGTGCCAGCAGTGTTTTGGACAGGGTGGGCTTTGGTGAGCAGTTCTTC.

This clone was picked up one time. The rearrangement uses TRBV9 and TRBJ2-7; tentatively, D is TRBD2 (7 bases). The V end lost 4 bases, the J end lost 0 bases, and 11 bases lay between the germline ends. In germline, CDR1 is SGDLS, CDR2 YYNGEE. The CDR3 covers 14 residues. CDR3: CASSPGGPSYEQYF. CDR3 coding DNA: TGTGCCAGCAGCCCCGGGGGGCCCTCCTACGAGCAGTACTTC. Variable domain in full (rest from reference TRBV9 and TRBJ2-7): DSGVTQTPKHLITATGQRVTLRCSPRSGDLSVYWYQQSLDQGLQFLIQYYNGEERAKGNILERFSAQQFPDLHSELNLSSLELGDSALYFCASSPGGPSYEQYFGPGTRLTVT.

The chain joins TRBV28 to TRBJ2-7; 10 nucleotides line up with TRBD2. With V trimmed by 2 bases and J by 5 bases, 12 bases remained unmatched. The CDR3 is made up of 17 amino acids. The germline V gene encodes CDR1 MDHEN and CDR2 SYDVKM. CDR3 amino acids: CASSLRASGSQSHEQYF. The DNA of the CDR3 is TGTGCCAGCAGTTTAAGGGCTAGCGGGAGCCAGTCCCACGAGCAGTACTTC.

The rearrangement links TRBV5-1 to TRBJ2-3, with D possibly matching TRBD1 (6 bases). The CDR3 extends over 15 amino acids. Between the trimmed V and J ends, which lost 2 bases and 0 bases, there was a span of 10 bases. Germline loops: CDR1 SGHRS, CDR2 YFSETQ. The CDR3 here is CASSLDRSSTDTQYF. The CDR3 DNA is TGCGCCAGCAGCTTAGACAGGTCCAGCACAGATACGCAGTATTTT.